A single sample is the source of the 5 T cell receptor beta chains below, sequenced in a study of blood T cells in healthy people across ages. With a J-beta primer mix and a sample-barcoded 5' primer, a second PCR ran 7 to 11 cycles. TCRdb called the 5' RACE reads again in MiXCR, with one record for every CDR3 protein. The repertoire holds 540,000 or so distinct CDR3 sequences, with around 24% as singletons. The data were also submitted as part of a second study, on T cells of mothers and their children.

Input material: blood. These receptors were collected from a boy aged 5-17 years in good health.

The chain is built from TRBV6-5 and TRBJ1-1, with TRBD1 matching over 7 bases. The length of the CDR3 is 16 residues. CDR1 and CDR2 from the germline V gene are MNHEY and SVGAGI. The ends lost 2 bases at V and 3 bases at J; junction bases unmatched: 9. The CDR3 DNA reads TGTGCCAGCAGTTACCGCCTATTACAGGGGTACACTGAAGCTTTCTTT. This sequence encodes CASSYRLLQGYTEAFF.

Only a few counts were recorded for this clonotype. CDR3 amino acids: CASSQGAWGDNEQFF. The CDR3 DNA reads as TGCGCCAGCAGCCAAGGGGCATGGGGAGACAATGAGCAGTTCTTC. The chain carries TRBV4-3 and TRBJ2-1; maybe TRBD2 (5 bases). CDR1 and CDR2 from the germline V gene are LGHNA and YSLEER. This CDR3 contains 15 residues. Trimming shortened V by 1 base and J by 5 bases, and 12 bases separated the two germline ends.

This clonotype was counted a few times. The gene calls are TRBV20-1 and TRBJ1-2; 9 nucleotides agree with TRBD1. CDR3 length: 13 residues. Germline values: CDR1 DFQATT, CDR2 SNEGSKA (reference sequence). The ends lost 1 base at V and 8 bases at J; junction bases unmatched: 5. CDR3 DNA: TGCAGTGCTAGAGTAGGGACAGGGCGGGGCTACACCTTC. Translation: CSARVGTGRGYTF.

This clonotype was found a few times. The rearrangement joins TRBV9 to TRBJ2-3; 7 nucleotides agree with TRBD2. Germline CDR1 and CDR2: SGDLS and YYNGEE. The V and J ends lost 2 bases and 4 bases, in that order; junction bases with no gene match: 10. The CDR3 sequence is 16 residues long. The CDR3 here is CASSVRGGGVADTQYF. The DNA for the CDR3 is TGTGCCAGCAGCGTCCGCGGGGGAGGCGTCGCAGATACGCAGTATTTT.

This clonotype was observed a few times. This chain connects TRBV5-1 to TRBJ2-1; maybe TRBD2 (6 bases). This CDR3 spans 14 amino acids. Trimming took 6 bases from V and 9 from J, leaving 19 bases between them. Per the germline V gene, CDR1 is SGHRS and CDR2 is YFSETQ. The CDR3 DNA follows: TGCGCCAGCACCTTTGATTTTCGGGAGAGTGAGCAGTTCTTC. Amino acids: CASTFDFRESEQFF.